This section outlines one TCR beta chain sequence together with its context. CDR1 is MGHDK, CDR2 SYGVNS, per germline. The V end was cut by 1 base, the J end by 2 bases, with 8 bases between. This CDR3 is built from 14 residues. The sample is drawn from a study of OX40 agonist ivuxolimab in advanced cancers. Method: immunoSEQ multiplex PCR; TCRdb's copy keeps in-frame clones and lacks some. The sample has about 70,000 clones; around 90% are singletons. This receptor was identified in an adult with an advanced solid tumor such as melanoma, head and neck, liver or kidney cancer. This material consisted of CD4+ or CD8+ T cells sorted from blood, taken in a trial of the OX40 agonist ivuxolimab. The chain is built from TRBV25-1 and TRBJ2-5; D is undetermined. The CDR3 DNA is TGTGCCAGCAGTGAATGGTACGATCAAGAGACCCAGTACTTC. Translation: CASSEWYDQETQYF.